The rows below give T cell receptor beta chains drawn from one sample of a study of blood T cell repertoires in COVID-19. TCRdb's table, derived via immunoSEQ multiplex PCR, lists solely in-frame clones and lacks some. The sample lists about 180,000 clones, over 75% occurring once. The specimen was PBMCs or T cells enriched from blood (not recorded which). These receptors were collected from a woman aged 18-30 years who had recovered from COVID-19. Each CDR3 is given with its conserved first and last residue. Each record gives: V gene, D gene, J gene, clone size, CDR3 DNA, CDR3 protein. D genes are given only for firm matches. Only part of the rows carry a size: once, few, many, or a class if the clone is expanded.

V: TRBV6-5
D: NA
J: TRBJ1-1
size: NA
DNA: TGTGCCAGCAGAATCGAGGGCCGGTCTGGGGCTGAAGCTTTCTTT
CDR3: CASRIEGRSGAEAFF

V: TRBV10-3
D: TRBD2
J: TRBJ2-1
size: once
DNA: TGTGCCATCAGAGGTAGCGGGGCTTTCAATGAGCAGTTCTTC
CDR3: CAIRGSGAFNEQFF

V: TRBV12-2
D: NA
J: TRBJ2-2
size: NA
DNA: TGTGCAAGTCGCCCTGGAAACAGGGGGGAGCTGTTTTTT
CDR3: CASRPGNRGELFF

V: TRBV19
D: NA
J: TRBJ1-1
size: once
DNA: TGTGCCAGTAGTCCGACAGTTTTGAACACTGAAGCTTTCTTT
CDR3: CASSPTVLNTEAFF

V: TRBV10-2
D: TRBD1
J: TRBJ2-2
size: NA
DNA: TGCGCCAGCAGTGAGGAGTTCGGACAGGGCACCGGGGAGCTGTTTTTT
CDR3: CASSEEFGQGTGELFF

V: TRBV6-5
D: NA
J: TRBJ2-7
size: NA
DNA: TGTGCCAGCAGTTACGGCGGGACAGCCTACGAGCAGTACTTC
CDR3: CASSYGGTAYEQYF

V: TRBV2
D: NA
J: TRBJ2-5
size: NA
DNA: TGTGCCAGCAGTGGGGCAGCGGCCCTCAAAGAGACCCAGTACTTC
CDR3: CASSGAAALKETQYF

V: TRBV27
D: NA
J: TRBJ2-7
size: NA
DNA: TGTGCCAGCAAAAGTCAGGGAATCTCCTACGAGCAGTACTTC
CDR3: CASKSQGISYEQYF

V: TRBV30
D: TRBD1
J: TRBJ2-1
size: NA
DNA: TGTGCCTGTAGGACAGGGGGTCCCTACAATGAGCAGTTCTTC
CDR3: CACRTGGPYNEQFF

V: TRBV5-1
D: NA
J: TRBJ1-1
size: NA
DNA: TGCGCCAGCAGCCAAAGCCAGACGGAGGCGAACACTGAAGCTTTCTTT
CDR3: CASSQSQTEANTEAFF

V: TRBV18
D: NA
J: TRBJ1-2
size: NA
DNA: TGTGCCAGCTCACCAGTACAGGGAGAGCTATCGAACTATGGCTACACCTTC
CDR3: CASSPVQGELSNYGYTF

V: TRBV28
D: NA
J: TRBJ2-5
size: NA
DNA: TGTGCCAGTACTTCACCTAGGCGGGAGACCCAGTACTTC
CDR3: CASTSPRRETQYF

V: TRBV4-1
D: NA
J: TRBJ1-4
size: NA
DNA: TGCGCCAGCAGCCCTTTCCAGACTCCAACTAATGAAAAACTGTTTTTT
CDR3: CASSPFQTPTNEKLFF

V: TRBV30
D: NA
J: TRBJ2-7
size: NA
DNA: TGTGCCTGGACAGGGGCCTACGAGCAGTACTTC
CDR3: CAWTGAYEQYF

V: TRBV28
D: NA
J: TRBJ2-7
size: NA
DNA: TGTGCCAGCAGTTTATTGGGGGGCGAGCAGTACTTC
CDR3: CASSLLGGEQYF

V: TRBV3-1/TRBV3-2
D: TRBD2
J: TRBJ2-1
size: NA
DNA: TGTGCCAGCAGCCAAGATCCAACTAGCGGGGGGGGAGAGCAGTTCTTC
CDR3: CASSQDPTSGGGEQFF

V: TRBV28
D: NA
J: TRBJ1-2
size: NA
DNA: TGTGCCAGCAGTCCCCCCGACGGGGTGAAGATCTATGGCTACACCTTC
CDR3: CASSPPDGVKIYGYTF

V: TRBV2
D: NA
J: TRBJ1-4
size: NA
DNA: TGTGCCAGCAGTGCATCCTCCCGCGCAACTAATGAAAAACTGTTTTTT
CDR3: CASSASSRATNEKLFF

V: TRBV4-1
D: TRBD1
J: TRBJ2-7
size: NA
DNA: TGCGCCAGCAGCCAACTACCGGGACAGGGGAACGAGCAGTACTTC
CDR3: CASSQLPGQGNEQYF

V: TRBV13
D: TRBD2
J: TRBJ2-5
size: few
DNA: TGTGCCAGCAGCTTAGGGGGAGGGTTCGAAGAGACCCAGTACTTC
CDR3: CASSLGGGFEETQYF

V: TRBV30
D: TRBD2
J: TRBJ2-5
size: NA
DNA: TGTGCCTGGAGTGTACAGGGACTAGCGGGAGAGACCCAGTACTTC
CDR3: CAWSVQGLAGETQYF

V: TRBV27
D: TRBD2
J: TRBJ2-7
size: NA
DNA: TGTGCCAGCAGTTCTAGCGGGTGGGGCCCCTACGAGCAGTACTTC
CDR3: CASSSSGWGPYEQYF

V: TRBV6-4
D: NA
J: TRBJ1-1
size: few
DNA: TGTGCCAGCAGTAAGGAGGGAGGGGCTTTCTTT
CDR3: CASSKEGGAFF

V: TRBV12-3/TRBV12-4
D: TRBD1
J: TRBJ2-2
size: NA
DNA: TGTGCCAGCAGCCAGACAGGGACCGGGGAGCTGTTTTTT
CDR3: CASSQTGTGELFF

V: TRBV28
D: TRBD2
J: TRBJ2-7
size: NA
DNA: TGTGCCAGCACCTCTAGCGGGAGGTTCTCCTACGAGCAGTACTTC
CDR3: CASTSSGRFSYEQYF

V: TRBV29-1
D: NA
J: TRBJ2-2
size: NA
DNA: TGCAGCGTTGATAACTATGCCGGGGAGCTGTTTTTT
CDR3: CSVDNYAGELFF

V: TRBV18
D: TRBD1
J: TRBJ1-1
size: NA
DNA: TGTGCCAGCTCACCACGCCCAGGGGGGATGAACACTGAAGCTTTCTTT
CDR3: CASSPRPGGMNTEAFF

V: TRBV10-3
D: NA
J: TRBJ1-3
size: NA
DNA: TGTGCCATCAGTGAGTCGGGCGGGGAACCGACTGGAAACACCATATATTTT
CDR3: CAISESGGEPTGNTIYF

V: TRBV18
D: TRBD1
J: TRBJ1-1
size: NA
DNA: TGTGCCAGCTCACCAACGACAGGGACCATGAACACTGAAGCTTTCTTT
CDR3: CASSPTTGTMNTEAFF

V: TRBV6-4
D: NA
J: TRBJ1-1
size: once
DNA: TGTGCCAGCAGTGACGAGTTTACGGACTGTCCCTTT
CDR3: CASSDEFTDCPF